This paragraph reports one TCR beta chain. The antigen remains unidentified. This entry comes from a study of vaccination and CD4 T cells after COVID-19. The CDR3 totals 17 residues. The germline V gene has CDR1 MGHDK and CDR2 SYGVNS. Between the trimmed V and J ends, which lost 2 bases and 0 bases, there was a span of 14 bases. The treatment was: roughly 10-day PBMC culture with coronavirus spike peptide pools or control peptides (ViraFEST assay). Via ViraFEST, peptide pools expanded antigen-specific T cells before TCR sequencing. Each well received some 2.2 million PBMCs, cultured with about 9.1 IU/ml IL-2 and roughly 9 ug/ml peptide pools. Findings and limits, study-wide: Median SARS-CoV-2-reactive clonotype numbers rose nonsignificantly, roughly 21 to 38.

Cultured CD4+ T cells had their DNA profiled by the Oncomine TCR Beta short-read assay. Researchers extracted genomic DNA from CD4+ T cells that had been cultured. TCRdb independently ran MiXCR on the PCR reads; one entry per CDR3 protein. Altogether around 26,000 distinct CDR3 sequences are present, 50% being singletons, with the ten largest covering 28%. This rearrangement joins TRBV25-1 to TRBJ2-1; tentatively, D is TRBD2 (8 bases). The receptor's source is a human donor who received a COVID-19 vaccine. Here the sequenced sample was CD4+ T cells from blood, cultured in vitro, taken before SARS-CoV-2 vaccination. Here the CDR3 reads CASSELRGTSSYNEQFF. CDR3 sequence (DNA): TGTGCCAGCAGTGAACTCAGGGGGACTAGCTCCTACAATGAGCAGTTCTTC. Complete variable domain (other parts from reference TRBV25-1 and TRBJ2-1): EADIYQTPRYLVIGTGKKITLECSQTMGHDKMYWYQQDPGMELHLIHYSYGVNSTEKGDLSSESTVSRIRTEHFPLTLESARPSHTSQYLCASSELRGTSSYNEQFFGPGTRLTVL.